Listed below are T cell receptor beta chains from one sample, sequenced in a study of blood T cell repertoires in COVID-19. Repertoires were generated with immunoSEQ multiplex PCR, while TCRdb's copy carries only in-frame clones and drops some. The table lists 150,000 to 200,000 clones, under 85% of them singletons, with 17% in the top ten. The sample consisted of peripheral blood. The receptors come from a man aged 60 to 75 with active or convalescent COVID-19. The CDR3 runs from the conserved cysteine through the conserved F or W. D genes are given only for firm matches. The size of a clone is reported for some rows only, either as once, few or many, or as a class for expanded clones.

clone_size | d_call | j_call | v_call | cdr3_aa | cdr3_nt
. | TRBD2 | TRBJ2-1 | TRBV7-2 | CASSRTSGINEQFF | TGTGCCAGCAGCCGGACTAGCGGGATCAATGAGCAGTTCTTC
. | . | TRBJ2-5 | TRBV7-9 | CASSFVRGVGETQYF | TGTGCCAGCAGCTTCGTCAGGGGTGTAGGGGAGACCCAGTACTTC
. | TRBD1 | TRBJ2-1 | TRBV5-4 | CASSTGTGGRYEQFF | TGTGCCAGCAGCACAGGGACAGGGGGCCGCTATGAGCAGTTCTTC
. | . | TRBJ2-1 | TRBV5-4 | CASTLGRGNQFF | TGTGCCAGCACCCTGGGGAGGGGGAATCAGTTCTTC
. | . | TRBJ2-2 | TRBV5-1 | CASRVGTGELFF | TGCGCCAGCAGGGTCGGCACCGGGGAGCTGTTTTTT
. | TRBD1 | TRBJ2-7 | TRBV29-1 | CSVFPGQGAREQYF | TGCAGCGTATTCCCTGGACAGGGGGCAAGAGAGCAGTACTTC
. | . | TRBJ2-3 | TRBV19 | CASSITGSLGDTQYF | TGTGCCAGTAGTATAACAGGGAGCTTGGGAGATACGCAGTATTTT
few | TRBD2 | TRBJ2-1 | TRBV28 | CASSSLAGGRNEQFF | TGTGCCAGCAGTTCCCTAGCGGGAGGGAGGAATGAGCAGTTCTTC
. | . | TRBJ2-3 | TRBV5-1 | CASSFSLEVGTQYF | TGCGCCAGCAGCTTTAGTCTAGAAGTTGGTACGCAGTATTTT
. | . | TRBJ1-2 | TRBV28 | CASSSPTHYYGYTF | TGTGCCAGCAGTTCCCCAACACATTACTATGGCTACACCTTC
. | . | TRBJ2-1 | TRBV9 | CASSPDSKGDEQFF | TGTGCCAGCAGCCCAGATTCAAAGGGGGATGAGCAGTTCTTC
few | . | TRBJ2-1 | TRBV5-1 | CASSPQAGAVDSYNEQFF | TGCGCCAGCAGCCCCCAGGCAGGGGCCGTCGACTCCTACAATGAGCAGTTCTTC
once | TRBD1 | TRBJ1-1 | TRBV7-3 | CASSPRTGENTEAFF | TGTGCCAGCAGCCCCCGGACAGGGGAGAACACTGAAGCTTTCTTT
once | TRBD1 | TRBJ2-2 | TRBV3-1/TRBV3-2 | CASSPTGGVGTGELFF | TGTGCCAGCAGCCCTACAGGGGGCGTGGGCACCGGGGAGCTGTTTTTT
. | . | TRBJ2-7 | TRBV28 | CASRTGGGGRQYF | TGTGCCAGCAGAACCGGGGGAGGGGGACGGCAGTACTTC
. | . | TRBJ1-1 | TRBV6-1 | CASSEVGRGEAFF | TGTGCCAGCAGTGAAGTAGGCCGGGGTGAAGCTTTCTTT
. | TRBD2 | TRBJ2-1 | TRBV6-2/TRBV6-3 | CASSYGTSGPRGYNEQFF | TGTGCCAGCAGTTATGGGACTAGCGGTCCCCGTGGCTACAATGAGCAGTTCTTC
. | . | TRBJ1-2 | TRBV5-1 | CASSMNREKGLGYTF | TGCGCCAGCAGCATGAACAGGGAAAAGGGGCTCGGCTACACCTTC
. | TRBD2 | TRBJ2-1 | TRBV19 | CASSTGRIAGGPYNEQFF | TGTGCCAGTAGCACGGGACGGATAGCGGGAGGCCCTTACAATGAGCAGTTCTTC
. | TRBD2 | TRBJ2-1 | TRBV13 | CASSPTSGRSYNEQFF | TGTGCCAGCAGTCCCACTAGCGGAAGATCCTACAATGAGCAGTTCTTC
once | TRBD1 | TRBJ2-1 | TRBV24-1 | CATHGQGPDNEQFF | TGTGCCACCCATGGACAGGGGCCAGACAATGAGCAGTTCTTC
. | . | TRBJ1-6 | TRBV28 | CASSPWGQRLNSPLHF | TGTGCCAGCAGTCCTTGGGGGCAGAGACTTAATTCACCCCTCCACTTT
. | TRBD1 | TRBJ1-1 | TRBV6-6 | CASTTQGAFLEAFF | TGTGCCAGCACCACCCAGGGGGCTTTTCTTGAAGCTTTCTTT
. | TRBD2 | TRBJ2-7 | TRBV2 | CASSGTSGSYEQYF | TGTGCCAGCAGTGGGACTAGCGGCTCCTACGAGCAGTACTTC
. | . | TRBJ2-3 | TRBV5-5 | CASSLVRNTDTQYF | TGTGCCAGCAGCTTGGTTAGAAACACAGATACGCAGTATTTT
. | TRBD2 | TRBJ2-7 | TRBV7-2 | CASSLGTSGRRGYEQYF | TGTGCCAGCAGCCTGGGGACTAGCGGGAGGAGGGGGTACGAGCAGTACTTC
. | . | TRBJ2-3 | TRBV5-1 | CASTPSSSTETQYF | TGCGCCAGCACCCCCTCTTCCAGCACAGAAACGCAGTATTTT
. | TRBD1 | TRBJ2-7 | TRBV7-2 | CASSFQDRGNYEQYF | TGTGCCAGCAGCTTTCAGGACAGGGGGAACTACGAGCAGTACTTC
. | TRBD2 | TRBJ2-3 | TRBV11-2 | CASSTRTGGTDTQYF | TGTGCCAGCAGCACTCGGACGGGAGGTACAGATACGCAGTATTTT
. | TRBD2 | TRBJ2-7 | TRBV19 | CASSPGLAAYEQYF | TGTGCCAGTAGTCCGGGACTAGCGGCCTACGAGCAGTACTTC
. | TRBD2 | TRBJ2-3 | TRBV18 | CASSPRTSGRISTDTQYF | TGTGCCAGCTCACCAAGGACTAGCGGGAGGATTAGCACAGATACGCAGTATTTT
few | . | TRBJ2-1 | TRBV27 | CASSFRGTYNEQFF | TGTGCCAGCAGTTTCCGGGGTACTTACAATGAGCAGTTCTTC
. | TRBD2 | TRBJ2-7 | TRBV6-5 | CASSYSAGEAYEQYF | TGTGCCAGCAGTTACTCGGCGGGAGAGGCCTACGAGCAGTACTTC
. | . | TRBJ2-7 | TRBV19 | CASSIGGGVDEQYF | TGTGCCAGTAGTATAGGAGGAGGGGTAGACGAGCAGTACTTC
few | . | TRBJ1-2 | TRBV19 | CASSREGNYGYTF | TGTGCCAGTAGTAGGGAGGGTAACTATGGCTACACCTTC
. | . | TRBJ2-1 | TRBV6-2/TRBV6-3 | CASSSLAASSYNEQFF | TGTGCCAGCAGTTCCTTAGCGGCAAGCTCCTACAATGAGCAGTTCTTC
. | . | TRBJ2-7 | TRBV7-3 | CASSDSPQHEQYF | TGTGCCAGCAGCGACTCCCCGCAGCACGAGCAGTACTTC
few | TRBD2 | TRBJ2-1 | TRBV6-1 | CASSEAPGLAGGQEQFF | TGTGCCAGCAGTGAAGCTCCTGGACTAGCGGGAGGGCAGGAGCAGTTCTTC
. | TRBD1 | TRBJ1-5 | TRBV29-1 | CSVSMGQGLQPQHF | TGCAGCGTTAGCATGGGACAGGGTCTGCAGCCCCAGCATTTT
once | . | TRBJ2-3 | TRBV6-5 | CASRRAVSTDTQYF | TGTGCCAGCAGGAGAGCGGTAAGCACAGATACGCAGTATTTT
. | TRBD1 | TRBJ2-5 | TRBV5-1 | CASSGAGTGETQYF | TGCGCCAGCAGCGGAGCCGGGACAGGAGAGACCCAGTACTTC
. | . | TRBJ1-4 | TRBV6-2/TRBV6-3 | CASSRQEAEEKLFF | TGTGCCAGCAGCAGACAGGAGGCGGAGGAAAAACTGTTTTTT
. | TRBD1 | TRBJ2-7 | TRBV9 | CASSPTVGTGDVGSYEQYF | TGTGCCAGCAGCCCAACTGTCGGGACAGGGGATGTAGGTTCCTACGAGCAGTACTTC
few | TRBD1 | TRBJ2-1 | TRBV30 | CAWSVGGEQFF | TGTGCCTGGAGTGTAGGGGGCGAGCAGTTCTTC
. | TRBD2 | TRBJ2-1 | TRBV10-3 | CAISVHSGDLYNEQFF | TGTGCCATCAGTGTGCATAGCGGGGATTTATACAATGAGCAGTTCTTC
. | TRBD1 | TRBJ2-3 | TRBV2 | CASSEARQGELTDTQYF | TGTGCCAGCAGTGAAGCGCGACAGGGAGAGTTAACAGATACGCAGTATTTT
. | TRBD1 | TRBJ1-5 | TRBV27 | CASSPTGQANQPQHF | TGTGCCAGCAGTCCAACCGGACAGGCCAATCAGCCCCAGCATTTT
once | TRBD2 | TRBJ2-7 | TRBV2 | CATASGRLLEQYF | TGTGCCACCGCTAGCGGGAGACTCCTCGAGCAGTACTTC
. | . | TRBJ2-1 | TRBV20-1 | CSASGRDEQFF | TGCAGTGCCTCCGGCCGGGATGAGCAGTTCTTC
. | TRBD1 | TRBJ2-7 | TRBV2 | CASSAGRTGVYEQYF | TGTGCCAGCAGTGCGGGAAGGACAGGGGTCTACGAGCAGTACTTC
once | TRBD1 | TRBJ1-5 | TRBV13 | CASSLRQGPSNQPQHF | TGTGCCAGCAGCTTGAGACAGGGGCCGAGCAATCAGCCCCAGCATTTT
. | . | TRBJ2-5 | TRBV6-6 | CASSYSVAGVVTQYF | TGTGCCAGCAGTTACTCCGTCGCCGGGGTGGTGACCCAGTACTTC
. | . | TRBJ2-3 | TRBV6-5 | CASSYSDRGTDTQYF | TGTGCCAGCAGTTACTCTGACAGAGGCACAGATACGCAGTATTTT
. | . | TRBJ2-7 | TRBV16 | CASSQLGIGGEQYF | TGTGCCAGCAGCCAATTAGGAATCGGAGGCGAGCAGTACTTC